Following are 15 T cell receptor beta chains from one sample sequenced in a study of CD8+ T cells in alopecia areata. Treatment: oral pan-JAK inhibitor, 5-10 mg twice daily. Extraction of RNA preceded its reverse transcription into cDNA, which served as the sequencing template. The protocol was immunoSEQ multiplex PCR, while the TCRdb copy is restricted to in-frame clones and leaves out a portion. Among 90,000 to 150,000 clones listed, around 56% were seen once. The sample here was CD4+ T cells sorted from blood, taken at week 4, from a patient treated with tofacitinib. The receptor set was obtained from a human donor with alopecia areata.

The chain carries TRBV11-2 and TRBJ2-5; 12 bases fit TRBD2. The V segment lost 5 bases and the J segment 5 bases; nucleotides outside the gene matches: 3. Germline values: CDR1 SGHAT, CDR2 FQNNGV. CDR3 size: 14 residues. CDR3 DNA: TGTGCCAGCAGCAGGACTAGCGGGATGGAGACCCAGTACTTC. It yields the protein CASSRTSGMETQYF.

This clone has a handful of counts. V is TRBV6-5 and J is TRBJ1-1; D call uncertain. Germline V gene lookup returns CDR1 MNHEY and CDR2 SVGAGI. The V end lost 2 bases, the J end lost 1 base, and 5 bases lay between the germline ends. The CDR3 spans 13 residues. The CDR3 region is CASSYAGNTEAFF. The CDR3 bases are TGTGCCAGCAGTTACGCAGGGAACACTGAAGCTTTCTTT.

This clone was found a few times. The rearrangement joins TRBV4-2 to TRBJ2-1, with 9 bases aligning to TRBD2. The J segment lost 4 bases and the V segment lost 4 bases, leaving 8 bases of the junction unmatched. CDR1 and CDR2 (germline): LGHNA, YNFKEQ. This CDR3 spans 16 amino acids. The CDR3 protein is CASSPLSAGGYNEQFF. In nucleotides, the CDR3 is TGTGCCAGCAGCCCCCTCTCAGCGGGAGGTTACAATGAGCAGTTCTTC.

The CDR3 loop reads CASSQDLDSRGFYNEQFF. The CDR3, as DNA: TGTGCCAGCAGCCAGGACCTAGACAGTCGGGGCTTCTACAATGAGCAGTTCTTC. This chain links TRBV7-9 with TRBJ2-1, with D possibly called TRBD1 or TRBD2 (5 bases each). The CDR3 covers 18 residues. In germline, CDR1 is SEHNR, CDR2 FQNEAQ (reference sequence). Trimming took off 5 bases at V and 3 bases at J, with 23 bases between the two ends.

The V gene is TRBV7-2, the J gene TRBJ2-1; D call uncertain. V was trimmed by 1 base and J by 3 bases, leaving 7 bases between them. CDR1 and CDR2 (germline): SGHTA, FQGNSA. The CDR3 is made up of 14 amino acids. CDR3 DNA: TGTGCCAGCAGCTTAGGTAACCTCTACAATGAGCAGTTCTTC. Translated, it gives CASSLGNLYNEQFF.

The chain has TRBV27 and TRBJ1-1; TRBD1 matches at 11 bases. V lost 1 base and J lost 5; bases outside the gene matches: 9. The length of the CDR3 is 17 residues. Germline V gene sequence: CDR1 MNHEY, CDR2 SMNVEV (reference sequence). The CDR3 loop is CASSLWGGTGGQTEAFF. DNA of the CDR3: TGTGCCAGCAGTTTATGGGGCGGGACAGGGGGACAGACTGAAGCTTTCTTT.

The genes are TRBV7-2 and TRBJ2-7; D remains unclear. The CDR3 contains 13 residues. The V gene lost 0 bases and the J gene lost 1 base, with 4 bases spanning the gap. The germline V gene encodes CDR1 SGHTA and CDR2 FQGNSA. As DNA, the CDR3 is TGTGCCAGCAGCTTAGCGGATTCCTACGAGCAGTACTTC. It yields the protein CASSLADSYEQYF.

This clone was found a few times. CDR3 in amino acids: CSVEGWTQDGYTF. Here the CDR3 DNA reads TGCAGCGTTGAAGGCTGGACCCAAGATGGCTACACCTTC. The chain carries TRBV29-1 and TRBJ1-2; D remains ambiguous. The CDR3 sequence is 13 residues long. Trimming pared 1 base from V and 6 bases from J, leaving 12 bases between. Germline values: CDR1 SQVTM, CDR2 ANQGSEA. Drawing the rest from reference TRBV29-1 and TRBJ1-2, the complete variable domain is SAVISQKPSRDICQRGTSLTIQCQVDSQVTMMFWYRQQPGQSLTLIATANQGSEATYESGFVIDKFPISRPNLTFSTLTVSNMSPEDSSIYLCSVEGWTQDGYTFGSGTRLTVV.

The genes are TRBV14 and TRBJ2-3; D may be TRBD2 (7 bases). In germline, CDR1 is SGHDN, CDR2 FVKESK. Trimming shortened V by 4 bases and J by 4 bases, and 12 bases separated the two germline ends. The CDR3 covers 14 residues. The CDR3: CASSPGGPADTQYF. DNA for the CDR3: TGTGCCAGCAGCCCCGGGGGGCCCGCAGATACGCAGTATTTT.

J is TRBJ2-3 and V is TRBV2, with 7 bases matching TRBD2. Looked up from germline, CDR1 is SNHLY and CDR2 is FYNNEI. V was clipped by 8 bases and J by 3 bases; unmatched bases: 5. This CDR3 region has 13 residues. The CDR3 nucleotides are TGTGCCAGCTCGGGGGGTGTAACAGATACGCAGTATTTT. As protein: CASSGGVTDTQYF.

The chain is built from TRBV30 and TRBJ1-1; D is undetermined. Trimming removed 1 base from V and 5 bases from J, with 5 bases in between. Germline V gene sequence: CDR1 GTSNPN, CDR2 SVGIG (reference sequence). This CDR3 spans 11 amino acids. The CDR3 protein is CAWSGETEAFF. As DNA, the CDR3 is TGTGCCTGGAGTGGGGAAACTGAAGCTTTCTTT.

The genes are TRBV30 and TRBJ2-1, with D maybe TRBD2 (6 bases). This CDR3 comprises 13 residues. Germline CDR1 is GTSNPN and CDR2 is SVGIG (reference sequence). The V and J ends lost 3 bases and 12 bases respectively, with 18 bases between them. As DNA, the CDR3 is TGTGCCTGGAGGGCTACCGGGGCCGGGGGGCAGTTCTTC. Its translation: CAWRATGAGGQFF.

The chain combines TRBV23-1 with TRBJ2-5; no reliable D call. TRBV23-1 counts as an open reading frame of uncertain function. The CDR3 spans 13 residues. V was cut by 0 bases and J by 7 bases, with 9 bases left in between. The CDR3 DNA sequence: TGCGCCAGCAGTCAATCGAACGAGCGGACCCAGTACTTC. This sequence encodes CASSQSNERTQYF.

This clone was seen a few times. The CDR3 region has the DNA TGTGCCAGTGGGACAGCCATGAACACTGAAGCTTTCTTT. Translated, it gives CASGTAMNTEAFF. The V and J genes are TRBV18 and TRBJ1-1, with 7 bases that match TRBD1. Trimming took 9 bases from V and 0 from J; bases not matched to a gene: 4. Germline CDR1 reads KGHSH; CDR2 reads LQKENI. The CDR3 runs to 13 residues.

V is TRBV5-6 and J is TRBJ2-3, with D possibly TRBD1 on 7 matching bases. This CDR3 is built from 16 residues. Germline lookup yields CDR1 SGHDT and CDR2 YYEEEE. V shed 2 bases and J shed 2 bases, with 15 bases lying between them. CDR3 DNA: TGTGCCAGCAGCTTTTTGAGACAGGGACTCACAGATACGCAGTATTTT. This gives the protein CASSFLRQGLTDTQYF.